Sequencing of this T cell receptor beta chain was carried out in a study of blood T cell repertoires in COVID-19. Across the study: Sources were T cells, B-cell-depleted T cells, or PBMCs; the material itself was cDNA or gDNA.

Data came from immunoSEQ multiplex PCR; TCRdb stores just in-frame clones and leaves some out. The table lists under 300,000 clones, around 83% of them singletons. Germline lookup yields CDR1 MGHDK and CDR2 SYGVNS. V lost 4 bases, J lost 8 bases, and 11 bases stayed unmatched. This CDR3 has 16 amino acids. The source is a young woman with acute or convalescent COVID-19. Sequencing was performed on peripheral blood. The chain carries TRBV25-1 and TRBJ2-1; 10 bases align to TRBD2. The CDR3 sequence: CASSGTPSGRRDEQFF. The CDR3 DNA reads as TGTGCCAGCAGTGGGACACCTAGCGGGAGAAGGGATGAGCAGTTCTTC.